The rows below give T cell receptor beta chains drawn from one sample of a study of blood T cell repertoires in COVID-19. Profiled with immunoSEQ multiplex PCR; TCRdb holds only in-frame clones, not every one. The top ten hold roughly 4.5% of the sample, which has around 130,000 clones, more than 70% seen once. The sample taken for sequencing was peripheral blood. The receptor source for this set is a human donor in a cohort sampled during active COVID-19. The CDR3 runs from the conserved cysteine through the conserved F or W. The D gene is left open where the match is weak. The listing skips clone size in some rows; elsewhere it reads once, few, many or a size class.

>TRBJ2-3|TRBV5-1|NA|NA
CASSLASVVTDTQYF
TGCGCCAGCAGCTTGGCCTCGGTAGTCACAGATACGCAGTATTTT
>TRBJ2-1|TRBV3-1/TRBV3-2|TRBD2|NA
CASSQEGGGRWNEQFF
TGTGCCAGCAGCCAAGAGGGGGGCGGGAGGTGGAATGAGCAGTTCTTC
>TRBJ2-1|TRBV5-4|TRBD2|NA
CASSIYSGRGANEQFF
TGTGCCAGCAGCATCTATAGCGGGAGGGGGGCCAATGAGCAGTTCTTC
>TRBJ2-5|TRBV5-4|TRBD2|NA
CASSSRTGGPAETQYF
TGTGCCAGCAGCTCACGGACGGGAGGGCCAGCTGAGACCCAGTACTTC
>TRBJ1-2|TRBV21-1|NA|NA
CASSSTLPLGKHGYTF
TGTGCCAGCAGCTCAACCCTCCCTCTCGGGAAGCATGGCTACACCTTC
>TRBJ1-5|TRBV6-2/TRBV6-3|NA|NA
CASSYSSGYSNQPQHF
TGTGCCAGCAGTTACTCGTCGGGATATAGCAATCAGCCCCAGCATTTT
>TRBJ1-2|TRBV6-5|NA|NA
CASRQTVEGYGYTF
TGTGCCAGCAGGCAAACAGTGGAGGGCTATGGCTACACCTTC
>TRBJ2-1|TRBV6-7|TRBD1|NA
CASRTGFRRGPPYNEQFF
TGTGCCAGCAGGACTGGGTTTCGTAGGGGGCCCCCCTACAATGAGCAGTTCTTC
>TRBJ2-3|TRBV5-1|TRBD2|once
CASSRGALAGGNTQYF
TGCGCCAGCAGCCGGGGGGCCCTAGCGGGAGGAAATACGCAGTATTTT
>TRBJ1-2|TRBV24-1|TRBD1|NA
CATSDSDRVGYTF
TGTGCCACCAGTGATTCGGACAGGGTTGGCTACACCTTC
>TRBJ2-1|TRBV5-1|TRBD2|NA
CASSLASGVYNEQFF
TGCGCCAGCAGCTTGGCTAGCGGGGTCTACAATGAGCAGTTCTTC
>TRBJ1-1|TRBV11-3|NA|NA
CASSPRGGVGTEAFF
TGTGCCAGCAGCCCCCGGGGGGGAGTAGGAACTGAAGCTTTCTTT
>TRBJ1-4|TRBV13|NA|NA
CASSPGQSTNEKLFF
TGTGCCAGCAGCCCAGGACAGTCTACTAATGAAAAACTGTTTTTT
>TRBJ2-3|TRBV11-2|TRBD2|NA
CASSFLNLAGVADTQYF
TGTGCCAGCAGCTTCCTAAACCTAGCGGGAGTTGCAGATACGCAGTATTTT
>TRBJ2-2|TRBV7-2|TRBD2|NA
CASRFFAGVGAGELFF
TGTGCCAGCAGGTTCTTTGCGGGGGTAGGGGCCGGGGAGCTGTTTTTT
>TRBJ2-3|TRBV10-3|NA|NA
CAINQAGGDTQYF
TGTGCCATTAACCAAGCGGGTGGAGATACGCAGTATTTT
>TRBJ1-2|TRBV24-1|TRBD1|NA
CATSERGTGGVYGYTF
TGTGCCACCAGTGAAAGAGGGACAGGGGGCGTCTATGGCTACACCTTC
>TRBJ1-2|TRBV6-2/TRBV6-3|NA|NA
CASSSSGAAWRAF
TGTGCCAGCAGTTCCTCAGGGGCCGCCTGGAGAGCCTTC
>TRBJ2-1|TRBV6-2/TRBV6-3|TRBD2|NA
CASSLGLAGVSYNEQFF
TGTGCCAGCAGCCTAGGACTAGCGGGAGTCTCCTACAATGAGCAGTTCTTC
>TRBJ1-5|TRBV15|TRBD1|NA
CATSRTGGAAQPQHF
TGTGCCACCAGCAGGACAGGGGGCGCGGCTCAGCCCCAGCATTTT
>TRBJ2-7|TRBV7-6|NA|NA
CASSLATETNYEQYF
TGTGCCAGCAGCTTAGCCACAGAAACGAACTACGAGCAGTACTTC
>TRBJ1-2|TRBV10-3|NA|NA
CAISGAKEGSKGYTF
TGTGCCATCAGTGGGGCGAAGGAAGGGAGCAAGGGCTACACCTTC
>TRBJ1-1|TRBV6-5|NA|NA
CASRRNLRDTEAFF
TGTGCCAGCAGGCGAAACCTCAGGGACACTGAAGCTTTCTTT
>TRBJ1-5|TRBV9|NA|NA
CASSPGLSNQPQHF
TGTGCCAGCAGCCCGGGACTCTCAAACCAGCCCCAGCATTTT
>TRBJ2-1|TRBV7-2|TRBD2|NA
CASSQGLANYPFF
TGTGCCAGCAGCCAAGGACTAGCCAATTACCCGTTCTTC
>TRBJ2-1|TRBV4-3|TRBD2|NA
CASSQASGFPNEQFF
TGCGCCAGCTCTCAGGCTAGCGGGTTCCCCAATGAGCAGTTCTTC
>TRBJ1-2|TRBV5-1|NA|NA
CASSLGDGHLYGYTF
TGCGCCAGCAGCTTAGGAGACGGACACTTATATGGCTACACCTTC
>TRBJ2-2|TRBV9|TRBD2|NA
CASSVVAGANTGELFF
TGTGCCAGCAGCGTAGTGGCGGGGGCGAACACCGGGGAGCTGTTTTTT